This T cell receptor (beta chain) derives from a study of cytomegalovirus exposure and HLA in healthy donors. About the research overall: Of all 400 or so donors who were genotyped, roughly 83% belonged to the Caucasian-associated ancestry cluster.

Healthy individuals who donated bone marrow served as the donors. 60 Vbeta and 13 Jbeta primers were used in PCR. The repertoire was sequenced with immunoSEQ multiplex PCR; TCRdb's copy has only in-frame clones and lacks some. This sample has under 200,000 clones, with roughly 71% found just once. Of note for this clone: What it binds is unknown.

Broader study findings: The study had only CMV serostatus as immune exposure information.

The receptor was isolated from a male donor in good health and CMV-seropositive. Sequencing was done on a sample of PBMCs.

The DNA for the CDR3 is TGCGCCAGCAGCTCATCTGCCGCAGGGGGTAACTATGGCTACACCTTC. Its protein product is CASSSSAAGGNYGYTF. This rearrangement joins TRBV5-1 to TRBJ1-2; 7 bases fit TRBD1. The V and J ends lost 3 bases and 1 base, in that order; junction bases with no gene match: 9. CDR3 size: 16 residues. CDR1 and CDR2 (germline): SGHRS, YFSETQ.